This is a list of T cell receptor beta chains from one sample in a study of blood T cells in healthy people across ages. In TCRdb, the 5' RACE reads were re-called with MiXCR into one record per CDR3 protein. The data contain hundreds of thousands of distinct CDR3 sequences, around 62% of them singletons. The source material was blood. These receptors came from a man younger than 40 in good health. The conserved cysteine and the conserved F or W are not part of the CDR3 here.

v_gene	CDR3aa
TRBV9	ASSGSGALQETQY
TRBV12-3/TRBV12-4	ASSLTDGWHEQF
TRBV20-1	SARASGPRETQY
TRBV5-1	ASSSVGLAGVTDTQY
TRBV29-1	SVQNRLSSYNEQF
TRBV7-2	ACSLGAGPSYEQY
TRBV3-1	ASSQDRTSGANVLT
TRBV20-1	SAREGLAGRNIQY
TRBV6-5	ASSGGVSGNEQF
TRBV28	ASRIGREYEQY
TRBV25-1	ASSEVGAGSYNEQF
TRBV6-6	ASSYLDETQY
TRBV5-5	ASSTDEEKLF
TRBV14	ASSQVAYNEQF
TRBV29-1	SVTGSGAKNIQY
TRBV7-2	ASSLLRGVLGGANVLT
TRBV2	ASGGVSGANVLT
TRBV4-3	ASSQDLNFGNTEAF
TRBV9	ASSVTRDRAYNEQF
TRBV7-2	ASRRTGGGYDQPQH
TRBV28	ASSPVGTANEQF
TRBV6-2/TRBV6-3	ASRQTGGHGYT
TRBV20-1	SARSGMSPYEQY
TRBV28	ASSLPKTADTQY
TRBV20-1	SAPRRAQETQY
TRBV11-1	ASSLMGFGANVLT
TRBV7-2	ASSLRRVYTGELF
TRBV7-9	ASSPNVGGGLNEKLF
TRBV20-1	SASLQTSTDTQY
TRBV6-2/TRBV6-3	ASKDPTDTQY
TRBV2	AISLRAGPNEKLF
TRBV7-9	ASSSNNYEQY